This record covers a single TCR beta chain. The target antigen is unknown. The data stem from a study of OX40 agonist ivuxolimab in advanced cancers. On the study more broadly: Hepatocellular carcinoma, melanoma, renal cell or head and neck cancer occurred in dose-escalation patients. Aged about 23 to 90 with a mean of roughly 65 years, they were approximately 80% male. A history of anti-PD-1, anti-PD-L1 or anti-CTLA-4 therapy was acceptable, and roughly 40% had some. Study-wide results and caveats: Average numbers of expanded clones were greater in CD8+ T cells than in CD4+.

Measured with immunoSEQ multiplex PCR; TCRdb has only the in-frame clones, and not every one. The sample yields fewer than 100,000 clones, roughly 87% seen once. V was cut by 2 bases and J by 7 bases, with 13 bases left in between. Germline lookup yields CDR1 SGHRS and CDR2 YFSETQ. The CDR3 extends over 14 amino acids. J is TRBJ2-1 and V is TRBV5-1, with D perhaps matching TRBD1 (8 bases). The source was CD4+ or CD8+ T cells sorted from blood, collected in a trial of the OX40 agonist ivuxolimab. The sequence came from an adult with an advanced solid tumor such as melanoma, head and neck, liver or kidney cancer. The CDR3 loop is CASSLQGGLNEQFF. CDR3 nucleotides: TGCGCCAGCAGCTTACAGGGGGGGTTGAATGAGCAGTTCTTC.